Detailed here is one T cell receptor beta chain. The CDR3 is 13 residues long. Germline CDR1 is LGHDT and CDR2 is YNNKEL (reference sequence). V gave up 4 bases and J gave up 7 bases; unmatched junction bases: 4. These data originate in a study of blood T cell repertoires in COVID-19. Here immunoSEQ multiplex PCR was the method, and the copy in TCRdb shows in-frame clones only, minus some. The repertoire holds roughly 190,000 clones, approximately 86% seen once, with around 3.5% in the top ten. The chain uses TRBV3-1 (or the pseudogene TRBV3-2) and TRBJ1-2, with 9 bases fitting TRBD1. The source of this sequence is a man between 70 and 80 years old with acute or convalescent COVID-19. Sequencing was carried out using peripheral blood. The CDR3 DNA is TGTGCCAGCAGCCTCCGACAGGGGGTTGGCTACACCTTC. Its translation is CASSLRQGVGYTF.